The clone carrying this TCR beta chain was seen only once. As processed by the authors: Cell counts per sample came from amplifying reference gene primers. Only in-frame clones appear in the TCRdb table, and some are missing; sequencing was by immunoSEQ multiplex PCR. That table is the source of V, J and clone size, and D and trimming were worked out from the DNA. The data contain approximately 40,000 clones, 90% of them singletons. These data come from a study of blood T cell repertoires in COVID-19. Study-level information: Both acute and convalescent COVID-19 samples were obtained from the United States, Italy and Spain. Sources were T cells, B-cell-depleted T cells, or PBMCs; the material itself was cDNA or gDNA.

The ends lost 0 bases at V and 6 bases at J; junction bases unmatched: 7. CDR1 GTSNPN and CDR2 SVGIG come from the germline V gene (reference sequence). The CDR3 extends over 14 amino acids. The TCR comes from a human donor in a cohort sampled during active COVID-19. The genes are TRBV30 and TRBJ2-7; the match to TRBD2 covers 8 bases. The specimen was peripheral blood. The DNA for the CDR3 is TGTGCCTGGAGTGTACCAGCGGGAGTTGGCGAGCAGTACTTC. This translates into CAWSVPAGVGEQYF.